This record looks at one T cell receptor (beta chain) sequence and its context. This sample stems from a study of blood T cell repertoires in COVID-19. About the study: There were acute and convalescent COVID-19 samples, and they came from the United States, Italy and Spain. Nucleic acid was either cDNA or gDNA, and it came from T cells, B-cell-depleted T cells, or PBMCs.

Per the authors' pipeline: Amplification of reference gene primers provided the estimated nucleated cell counts. Libraries were prepared by immunoSEQ multiplex PCR; TCRdb keeps only in-frame clonotypes and omits some of them. D and trimming were read from the DNA, whereas the V and J calls and clone size are those reported in that table. The sample holds under 300,000 clones, around 84% seen once. V lost 6 bases and J lost 6, with 11 bases in between. The length of the CDR3 is 12 residues. The TCR comes from a woman in her 70s with active or convalescent COVID-19. The sequenced sample was peripheral blood. The gene calls are TRBV12-3 or TRBV12-4 and TRBJ1-2; D might be TRBD1 (5 bases). DNA of the CDR3: TGTGCCAGCAGCCAAACCAGGGATGGCTACACCTTC. Amino acid sequence: CASSQTRDGYTF.